A selection of T cell receptor beta chains follows, all from one sample in a study of blood T cell repertoires in COVID-19. Sequencing was performed with immunoSEQ multiplex PCR; in TCRdb, only in-frame clones are kept and a portion is missing. The top ten hold approximately 3% of the sample, which has 150,000 to 200,000 clones, 70% to 90% seen once. The sequencing input was peripheral blood. Receptor source: a man aged 55 to 70 with acute or convalescent COVID-19. CDR3s include the opening cysteine and the closing phenylalanine or tryptophan. Fields, in order: J gene, D gene, V gene, clone size, CDR3 DNA, CDR3 protein. A D gene is named only where the DNA matches it firmly. A clone size is listed for some rows: how often the clone was seen (once, few, many), or a class if it is expanded.

TRBJ2-7 TRBD1 TRBV6-1 . TGTGCCAGCAGTGAGACAGGGTATCGGGAGCAGTACTTC CASSETGYREQYF
TRBJ1-6 . TRBV2 . TGTGCAACCAGGGTGGGGGCGGATTCACCCCTCCACTTT CATRVGADSPLHF
TRBJ1-5 . TRBV7-9 . TGTGCCAGCAGCTTTTCCCTTGGCGGCGATCAGCCCCAGCATTTT CASSFSLGGDQPQHF
TRBJ1-5 . TRBV19 . TGTGCCAGTAGTATTGGTAGTCAGCCCCAGCATTTT CASSIGSQPQHF
TRBJ1-5 TRBD1 TRBV2 . TGTGCCAGCATGGGAGGACAGGGTGGCAATCAGCCCCAGCATTTT CASMGGQGGNQPQHF
TRBJ1-2 . TRBV11-2 . TGTGCCAGCAGCTTAGATTCAAGGGGGTTTTTTGGCTACACCTTC CASSLDSRGFFGYTF
TRBJ1-1 . TRBV30 . TGTGCCTGGAGCAGGGGTCTGAACACTGAAGCTTTCTTT CAWSRGLNTEAFF
TRBJ1-4 TRBD1 TRBV3-1/TRBV3-2 once TGTGCCAGCAGTCGATTCGACAGGGGACAAGGTGAAAAACTGTTTTTT CASSRFDRGQGEKLFF
TRBJ1-1 TRBD1 TRBV3-1/TRBV3-2 . TGTGCCAGCACCCAAAGAGCCAGGGGGTGGATACGTGGTACTGAAGCTTTCTTT CASTQRARGWIRGTEAFF
TRBJ2-7 TRBD1 TRBV11-2 once TGTGCCAGCAGCTTTCGTTCGGTGGGACAGAGCTACGAGCAGTACTTC CASSFRSVGQSYEQYF
TRBJ2-1 . TRBV24-1 . TGTGCCACCAGTGGCGGCAATGAGCAGTTCTTC CATSGGNEQFF
TRBJ1-2 . TRBV6-1 few TGTGCCAGCAGTGAAACCCAGACGGGGAACTATGGCTACACCTTC CASSETQTGNYGYTF
TRBJ1-1 TRBD1 TRBV4-3 . TGCGCCAGCAGCCCTGGGACAGGAGTTATGAACACTGAAGCTTTCTTT CASSPGTGVMNTEAFF
TRBJ2-5 TRBD2 TRBV25-1 . TGTGCCAGCAGTGGACCGGGACTAGCGGGGTCGGGGGAGACCCAGTACTTC CASSGPGLAGSGETQYF
TRBJ1-6 . TRBV30 . TGTGCCTGGAGTCGCCAGGGCGATTCACCCCTCCACTTT CAWSRQGDSPLHF
TRBJ1-2 TRBD1 TRBV24-1 . TGTGCCACCAGTGACCACAGGGGGCTGAACTATGGCTACACCTTC CATSDHRGLNYGYTF
TRBJ2-5 TRBD1 TRBV10-1 . TGCGCCAGCACTTCGACAGGGATAGAGACCCAGTACTTC CASTSTGIETQYF
TRBJ1-2 TRBD1 TRBV29-1 . TGCAGCGTGGAACGGGACAGCTTGATAGCTAACTATGGCTACACCTTC CSVERDSLIANYGYTF
TRBJ1-4 TRBD1 TRBV5-1 . TGCGCCAGCAGCTTAACAGGGGCGGGGGAAAAACTGTTTTTT CASSLTGAGEKLFF
TRBJ1-1 . TRBV19 few TGTGCCAGTAGCCCCGACCTGGGCGTGGACACTGAAGCTTTCTTT CASSPDLGVDTEAFF
TRBJ2-1 TRBD1 TRBV10-2 . TGCGCCAGCAGTGAGTCGAAGGCGACAGGGGGCTTGGATGAGCAGTTCTTC CASSESKATGGLDEQFF
TRBJ2-5 TRBD1 TRBV7-9 few TGTGCCAGCAGCTTACGTCCAGGCCAGGGGGCTTGGGAGACCCAGTACTTC CASSLRPGQGAWETQYF
TRBJ1-2 . TRBV7-9 once TGTGCCAGCAGGAATTCAGGGTCTTCCCTCTATGGCTACACCTTC CASRNSGSSLYGYTF
TRBJ1-6 TRBD1 TRBV5-1 . TGCGCCAGCAGCTTGGCAGGGGGCTATAATTCACCCCTCCACTTT CASSLAGGYNSPLHF
TRBJ2-1 . TRBV5-6 . TGTGCCAGCAGCTTCGGGCAGGGCTCCTACAATGAGCAGTTCTTC CASSFGQGSYNEQFF
TRBJ1-6 . TRBV4-1 . TGCGCCAGCAGCCAAGATGGCAGACAGAATAATTCACCCCTCCACTTT CASSQDGRQNNSPLHF
TRBJ1-1 . TRBV18 . TGTGCCAGCTCAACCACGCGGGACACTGAAGCTTTCTTT CASSTTRDTEAFF
TRBJ2-5 . TRBV11-2 . TGTGCCAGCAGCCGACAGGGGAGGGTTTTGGTGGAGACCCAGTACTTC CASSRQGRVLVETQYF
TRBJ1-3 . TRBV3-1/TRBV3-2 . TGTGCCAGCAGCCGAGACAGCTCTGGAAACACCATATATTTT CASSRDSSGNTIYF
TRBJ2-2 . TRBV2 . TGTGCCAGCAGGGTGGACAGCCGAAACACCGGGGAGCTGTTTTTT CASRVDSRNTGELFF
TRBJ2-7 TRBD1 TRBV5-4 . TGTGCCAGCAGCTTGGATGAGCGACAGGGGGTCTACGAGCAGTACTTC CASSLDERQGVYEQYF
TRBJ1-5 . TRBV2 . TGTGCCAGCAGTTACCGACAGTTTAATAGCAATCAGCCCCAGCATTTT CASSYRQFNSNQPQHF